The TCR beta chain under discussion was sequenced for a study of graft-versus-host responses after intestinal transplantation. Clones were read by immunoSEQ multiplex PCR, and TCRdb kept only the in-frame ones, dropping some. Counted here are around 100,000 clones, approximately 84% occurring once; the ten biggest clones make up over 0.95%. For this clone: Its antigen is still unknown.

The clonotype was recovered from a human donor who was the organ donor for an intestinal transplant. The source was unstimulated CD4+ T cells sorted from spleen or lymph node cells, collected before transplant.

The CDR3 nucleotides read TGTGCCAGCAGCTTAGTAGGAGGGGACCCTAGTAGATGGGAGACCCAGTACTTC. It translates to CASSLVGGDPSRWETQYF. V gene TRBV7-6 combines with J gene TRBJ2-5, with D maybe TRBD2 (6 bases). The V end lost 1 base, the J end lost 5 bases, and 23 bases lay between the germline ends. CDR3 size: 18 residues. Germline V gives CDR1 SGHVS, CDR2 FNYEAQ.